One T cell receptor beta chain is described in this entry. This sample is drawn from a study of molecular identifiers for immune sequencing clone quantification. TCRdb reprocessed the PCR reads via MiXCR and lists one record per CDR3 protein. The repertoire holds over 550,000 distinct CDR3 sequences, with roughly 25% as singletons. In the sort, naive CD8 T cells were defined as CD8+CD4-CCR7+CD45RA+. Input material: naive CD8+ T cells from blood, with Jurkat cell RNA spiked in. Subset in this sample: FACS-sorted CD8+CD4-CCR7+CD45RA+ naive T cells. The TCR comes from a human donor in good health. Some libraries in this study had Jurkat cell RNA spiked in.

CDR3 nucleotide sequence: TGTGCCAGCAGCTTGGCAGGAAGAATCTCTGGGGCCAACGTCCTGACTTTC. Protein sequence: CASSLAGRISGANVLTF. This chain uses TRBV5-5 with TRBJ2-6; D is unresolved. This CDR3 region has 17 residues. V shed 0 bases and J shed 0 bases, with 10 bases lying between them. CDR1 and CDR2 from the germline V gene are SGHKS and YYEKEE (reference sequence).